A selection of T cell receptor beta chains follows, all from one sample in a study of metastatic and nonmetastatic thyroid tumors. With MiXCR, TCRdb reprocessed the PCR reads. This table holds 15,000 to 18,000 clones, around 20% found once. The sample taken for sequencing was tumor tissue. The receptors originated from a female donor with papillary thyroid cancer or a benign thyroid nodule (not recorded which). Some clones in this sample may be carry-over from other donors' samples. Each CDR3 is given with its conserved first and last residue. D genes are given only for firm matches. Only some rows state a clone size, as once, few, many or a class for expanded clones.

clone size,D gene,V gene,J gene,CDR3 DNA,CDR3 protein
few,NA,TRBV27,TRBJ2-7,TGTGCCAGCAGTTTACCCTTGCCCTACGAGCAGTACTTC,CASSLPLPYEQYF
many,TRBD2,TRBV6-1,TRBJ2-5,TGTGCCAGCAGCCCTGCCCGAGCGGGAGAGGGGGAGACCCAGTACTTC,CASSPARAGEGETQYF
NA,TRBD1,TRBV5-1,TRBJ2-1,TGCGCCAGCAGCTCGGTACAGGGGGTCTACAATGAGCAGTTCTTC,CASSSVQGVYNEQFF
NA,NA,TRBV4-2,TRBJ1-1,TGTGCCAGCAGCCAAGAACTTTACAGAGAAGCTTTCTTT,CASSQELYREAFF
NA,NA,TRBV19,TRBJ1-5,TGTGCCAGTAGCCACCTGGGAGTCGGGGTCAGGAATCAGCCCCAGCATTTT,CASSHLGVGVRNQPQHF
many,NA,TRBV7-3,TRBJ1-6,TGTGCCAGCAGCACGGGGGGGAATCTCCATAATTCACCCCTCCACTTT,CASSTGGNLHNSPLHF
NA,NA,TRBV7-8,TRBJ2-7,TGTGCCAGCAGCTTAGTAGGGGGTGCTTCCTACGAGCAGTACTTC,CASSLVGGASYEQYF
medium-sized,NA,TRBV12-3/TRBV12-4,TRBJ2-7,TGTGCCGTAGCGCGGAGCACAGCCTACGAGCAGTACTTC,CAVARSTAYEQYF
medium-sized,NA,TRBV6-1,TRBJ1-2,TGTGCCAGCAGAAAAAGGGCAATCGGCTGGGGCTACACCTTC,CASRKRAIGWGYTF
few,NA,TRBV6-1,TRBJ1-6,TGTGCCAGCAGTGAGCGTATCACGGGATCACCCCTCCACTTT,CASSERITGSPLHF
NA,NA,TRBV5-1,TRBJ1-2,TGCGCCAGCAGCTTAGGGGGAGGCTACACCTTC,CASSLGGGYTF
many,NA,TRBV30,TRBJ2-1,TGTGCCTGGAGTGTACAGGGTTCCAGGGGAAGGGGCCCTTACAATGAGCAGTTCTTC,CAWSVQGSRGRGPYNEQFF
NA,NA,TRBV18,TRBJ2-1,TGTGCCAGCTCCCTAGGCTCAGGGACTGTTGGTGAGCAGTTCTTC,CASSLGSGTVGEQFF
many,NA,TRBV30,TRBJ1-4,TGTGCCTGGAGTAGACAGTCCGGGTGGGATGAAAAACTGTTTTTT,CAWSRQSGWDEKLFF
many,TRBD1,TRBV20-1,TRBJ1-1,TGCAGTGCTCCAGGACAGGGAGGGACGTTCACTGAAGCTTTCTTT,CSAPGQGGTFTEAFF
NA,NA,TRBV29-1,TRBJ2-7,TGCAGCGCTGTACAGCGGAACTACGAGCAGTACTTC,CSAVQRNYEQYF
few,NA,TRBV6-1,TRBJ2-7,TGTGCCAGCAGCAAGGAGCGGAACTACGAGCAGTACTTC,CASSKERNYEQYF
NA,TRBD1,TRBV11-3,TRBJ2-7,TGTGCCAGCAGCTTCGGACAGGGGGACGAGCAGTACTTC,CASSFGQGDEQYF
NA,TRBD1,TRBV19,TRBJ2-5,TGTGCCAGTAGTGGTCCCACGAGGGGGCTGGGGGAGACCCAGTACTTC,CASSGPTRGLGETQYF
many,NA,TRBV9,TRBJ2-7,TGTGCCAGCAGCGAGGGGCGCGGTGCATTGAGCAGCTACGAGCAGTACTTC,CASSEGRGALSSYEQYF
few,TRBD1,TRBV27,TRBJ2-1,TGTGCCAGCAGTCCACAGGGGTCTGGTGAGCAGTTCTTC,CASSPQGSGEQFF
NA,NA,TRBV11-3,TRBJ2-1,TGTGCCAGCAGCTCCCACACGGGTGAGCAGTTCTTC,CASSSHTGEQFF
NA,TRBD1,TRBV19,TRBJ1-2,TGTGCCAGTAAGGAAGTGGGACAGGGGGATTCGGAGGGCTACACCTTC,CASKEVGQGDSEGYTF
medium-sized,NA,TRBV18,TRBJ2-7,TGTGCCAGCTCACTAAACCAGGACGAGCAGTACTTC,CASSLNQDEQYF
once,NA,TRBV20-1,TRBJ1-5,TGCAGTGCTTCAATACCAGAGATTTATAGCAATCAGCCCCAGCATTTT,CSASIPEIYSNQPQHF
NA,NA,TRBV4-1,TRBJ2-1,TGCGCCAGCAGCTCAGGGGACAACTTCTACAATGAGCAGTTCTTC,CASSSGDNFYNEQFF
many,NA,TRBV12-3/TRBV12-4,TRBJ1-1,TGTGCCAGCAGTTTAGTCTGGGGACTGAACACTGAAGCTTTCTTT,CASSLVWGLNTEAFF
NA,NA,TRBV6-5,TRBJ2-7,TGTGCCAGCAGTCACAATCGGTATGCCTACGAGCAGTACTTC,CASSHNRYAYEQYF
many,NA,TRBV11-3,TRBJ1-1,TGTGCCAGCAGCTTATCAGCAAGGCGGGGCACTGAAGCTTTCTTT,CASSLSARRGTEAFF
NA,NA,TRBV20-1,TRBJ1-5,TGCAGTGCTAGGAGGGGACTGAACAATCAGCCCCAGCATTTT,CSARRGLNNQPQHF
many,TRBD1,TRBV7-8,TRBJ2-5,TGTGCCAGCAGCTTCGGACAGGGGCAAGAGACCCAGTACTTC,CASSFGQGQETQYF
NA,NA,TRBV20-1,TRBJ2-7,TGCAGTGCACCCTATGGGGAGCGCCACGCCTACGAGCAGTACTTC,CSAPYGERHAYEQYF
few,TRBD1,TRBV27,TRBJ2-7,TGTGCTGGCAGTGCTGGGTCTGGGACAGGGGACTCCTACGAGCAGTACTTC,CAGSAGSGTGDSYEQYF
NA,NA,TRBV20-1,TRBJ1-1,TGCAGTGCTAGTGTGAACACTGAAGCTTTCTTT,CSASVNTEAFF
many,TRBD2,TRBV29-1,TRBJ2-7,TGCAGCGTTGACCTGACTAGCGGCTACGAGCAGTACTTC,CSVDLTSGYEQYF
NA,TRBD2,TRBV6-1,TRBJ2-7,TGTGCCAGCACCAAACAGACTAGCGGATCCTACGAGCAGTACTTC,CASTKQTSGSYEQYF
NA,NA,TRBV20-1,TRBJ2-7,TGCAGTGCTAGAGTGGGCGGGAACGAGCAGTACTTC,CSARVGGNEQYF
many,TRBD2,TRBV19,TRBJ2-1,TGTGCCACCACAAGGACTAGCGGATACAATGAGCAGTTCTTC,CATTRTSGYNEQFF
medium-sized,TRBD2,TRBV20-1,TRBJ2-1,TGCAGTGCAGACACGGGACTGGGGCGGGAGGAGCAGTTCTTC,CSADTGLGREEQFF